This passage covers 18 T cell receptor beta chains from one sample sequenced in a study of T-cell reconstitution after alpha-beta-depleted transplantation in children. Unique molecular identifiers were incorporated when the TCRbeta library was constructed. TCRdb itself ran the PCR reads through MiXCR, one entry per CDR3 protein. In the table there are about 580,000 distinct CDR3 sequences, more than 20% of which are singletons. The sequencing here drew on PBMCs, mostly from graft donor cells, taken 360 days after TCRalphabeta/CD19-depleted stem cell transplant. The receptors stem from a boy younger than two who had a stem cell transplant for acute myeloid leukemia, so the T cells may come from the graft donor.

This rearrangement joins TRBV20-1 to TRBJ2-5, with TRBD1 matching 8 bases. With 3 bases clipped from V and 1 base from J, the junction kept 1 base outside the gene matches. The CDR3 covers 13 residues. Germline V gene data show CDR1 as DFQATT and CDR2 as SNEGSKA (reference sequence). CDR3 protein: CSASRGPQETQYF. The CDR3 DNA sequence: TGCAGTGCTAGCAGGGGGCCCCAAGAGACCCAGTACTTC.

This clonotype has at least ten counts. The chain couples TRBV5-1 to TRBJ2-1; 12 bases are a match to TRBD2. Trimming at V came to 0 bases and at J to 5 bases, leaving 6 bases not matched to a gene. CDR1 and CDR2 from the germline V gene are SGHRS and YFSETQ. CDR3 length: 17 residues. CDR3 in amino acids: CASSLAPSGGANNEQFF. DNA of the CDR3: TGCGCCAGCAGCTTGGCTCCTAGCGGGGGGGCTAACAATGAGCAGTTCTTC.

There are a few counts of this clonotype. This sequence joins TRBV4-1 and TRBJ1-5; 8 bases map to TRBD1. The CDR3 length is 15 residues. The germline CDR1 and CDR2 sequences are MGHRA and YSYEKL. V shed 6 bases and J 8 bases; nucleotides not matched to a gene: 12. The CDR3 spells CASSPPGQALKPQHF. The CDR3 region has the DNA TGCGCCAGCAGTCCTCCGGGACAGGCGCTAAAGCCCCAGCATTTT.

This clonotype occurred a few times. The chain carries TRBV28 and TRBJ1-6; D is possibly TRBD1 (6 bases). The CDR3 contains 14 residues. Germline loops: CDR1 MDHEN, CDR2 SYDVKM. The V end was cut by 5 bases, the J end by 5 bases, with 10 bases between. CDR3 DNA sequence: TGTGCCAGCAGTCTCCGACAGGATAATTCACCCCTCCACTTT. This gives the protein CASSLRQDNSPLHF.

This clonotype was recorded at least ten times. The J gene is TRBJ2-3, the V gene TRBV20-1, with D perhaps matching TRBD1 (6 bases). Per germline, CDR1 DFQATT and CDR2 SNEGSKA (reference sequence). Trimming removed 6 bases at V and 5 bases at J, with 24 bases between. The CDR3 runs to 16 residues. CDR3 DNA sequence: TGCAGTGCGACACAAGCATGGGGGCCGACGGGAGATACGCAGTATTTT. It translates to CSATQAWGPTGDTQYF.

This clonotype was observed a few times. The V gene is TRBV20-1, the J gene TRBJ2-2; no clear D gene. In germline, CDR1 is DFQATT, CDR2 SNEGSKA (reference sequence). This CDR3 region has 11 residues. V shed 3 bases and J shed 5 bases, with 4 bases lying between them. The CDR3 DNA reads as TGCAGTGCTAGCTCTACCGGGGAGCTGTTTTTT. Residues: CSASSTGELFF.

The chain has TRBV6-6 and TRBJ2-1; D not resolved. Trimming removed 0 bases at V and 8 bases at J, with 8 bases between. The length of the CDR3 is 13 residues. CDR1 and CDR2 from the germline V gene are MNHNY and SVGAGI (reference sequence). The DNA of the CDR3 is TGTGCCAGCAGTTACTCTTTAGATGATGAGCAGTTCTTC. Protein: CASSYSLDDEQFF.

This clonotype was detected only a few times. The genes are TRBV20-1 and TRBJ2-7; D unresolved. V was pared by 3 bases and J by 0 bases, with 12 bases between. From germline, CDR1 is DFQATT and CDR2 SNEGSKA (reference sequence). CDR3 length: 14 residues. In DNA form, the CDR3 reads TGCAGTGCTAGGGCCCCATTGGGCTCCTACGAGCAGTACGTC. It translates to CSARAPLGSYEQYV.

V is TRBV3-1 and J is TRBJ1-2; the D gene is possibly TRBD1 (6 bases). Looked up from germline, CDR1 is LGHDT and CDR2 is YNNKEL (reference sequence). Trimming cost V 5 bases and J 2 bases, with 12 bases left between them. This CDR3 has 14 residues. DNA of the CDR3: TGTGCCAGCAGCTATGGGACATCAAACTATGGCTACACCTTC. Translated, it gives CASSYGTSNYGYTF.

This clonotype was observed a handful of times. This sequence joins TRBV20-1 and TRBJ1-5; perhaps TRBD1 as D (6 bases). The CDR3 spans 15 residues. Germline V gene sequence: CDR1 DFQATT, CDR2 SNEGSKA (reference sequence). Trimming removed 3 bases at V and 2 bases at J, with 14 bases between. In DNA form, the CDR3 reads TGCAGTGCTAGGGATCTACAGGGTGGCAATCAGCCCCAGCATTTT. Encoded protein: CSARDLQGGNQPQHF.

This clonotype has a count of ten or more. This chain joins TRBV20-1 and TRBJ2-3; 7 bases agree with TRBD2. After removal of 1 base from V and 0 bases from J, the junction contained 7 bases not matched to a gene. Germline assignment: CDR1 DFQATT and CDR2 SNEGSKA (reference sequence). This CDR3 region has 16 residues. The CDR3 reads CSARGVGGWSTDTQYF. The CDR3 DNA reads as TGCAGTGCTAGAGGAGTGGGGGGGTGGAGCACAGATACGCAGTATTTT.

V and J are TRBV18 and TRBJ2-7; D ambiguous. This CDR3 comprises 15 residues. Germline CDR1 is KGHSH and CDR2 is LQKENI. Trimming cost V 2 bases and J 4 bases, with 15 bases left between them. CDR3 coding DNA: TGTGCCAGCTCACCAGCGTTTGCGACTGGTTACGAGCAGTACTTC. It translates to CASSPAFATGYEQYF.

This clonotype has more than one count but fewer than ten. The genes are TRBV12-3 or TRBV12-4 and TRBJ1-2, with D perhaps TRBD1 (5 bases). The CDR3 contains 13 residues. V lost 3 bases and J 7 bases, leaving 12 bases between the germline ends. CDR3 DNA: TGTGCCAGCAGTTTCCCGGAGGGACGTGGCTACACCTTC. Translation gives CASSFPEGRGYTF.

The J gene is TRBJ1-2, the V gene TRBV12-3 or TRBV12-4; TRBD1 agrees at 7 bases. The CDR3 has 15 residues. V was clipped by 5 bases and J by 2 bases; unmatched bases: 8. The CDR3 reads CASSIRDRPNYGYTF. As DNA, the CDR3 is TGTGCCAGCAGTATTAGGGACAGACCCAACTATGGCTACACCTTC.

This clonotype was observed a few times. V usage is TRBV20-1 and J usage is TRBJ1-1, with TRBD1 matching 8 bases. Germline values: CDR1 DFQATT, CDR2 SNEGSKA (reference sequence). The CDR3 has 14 residues. Germline trimming cut 1 base from V and 4 bases from J; bases unmatched to any gene: 5. The CDR3, as DNA: TGCAGTGCTAGAGCAGGGGGCGGGGGCACTGAAGCTTTCTTT. Residues: CSARAGGGGTEAFF.

This chain uses TRBV12-3 or TRBV12-4 with TRBJ2-2, with D uncertain. Trimming shortened V by 3 bases and J by 7 bases, and 9 bases separated the two germline ends. The CDR3 runs 13 residues. The CDR3 loop reads CASSFGRIGELFF. CDR3 nucleotide sequence: TGTGCCAGCAGTTTCGGAAGGATCGGGGAGCTGTTTTTT.

This clonotype was counted at least ten times. This rearrangement joins TRBV11-2 to TRBJ2-3; D remains unclear. Trimming pared 3 bases from V and 2 bases from J, leaving 15 bases between. Germline V gene sequence: CDR1 SGHAT, CDR2 FQNNGV. The CDR3 length is 16 residues. CDR3 nucleotide sequence: TGTGCCAGCAGCTTTTGGTTGGTCAGCGACACAGATACGCAGTATTTT. This codes for CASSFWLVSDTDTQYF.

This chain connects TRBV28 to TRBJ1-5; D ambiguous. Germline assignment: CDR1 MDHEN and CDR2 SYDVKM. V was shortened by 7 bases and J by 5 bases, with 18 bases between the two germline ends. The CDR3 consists of 15 residues. CDR3 sequence: CASISFRREDQPQHF. The CDR3 DNA is TGTGCCAGCATATCCTTTAGGCGCGAGGATCAGCCCCAGCATTTT.